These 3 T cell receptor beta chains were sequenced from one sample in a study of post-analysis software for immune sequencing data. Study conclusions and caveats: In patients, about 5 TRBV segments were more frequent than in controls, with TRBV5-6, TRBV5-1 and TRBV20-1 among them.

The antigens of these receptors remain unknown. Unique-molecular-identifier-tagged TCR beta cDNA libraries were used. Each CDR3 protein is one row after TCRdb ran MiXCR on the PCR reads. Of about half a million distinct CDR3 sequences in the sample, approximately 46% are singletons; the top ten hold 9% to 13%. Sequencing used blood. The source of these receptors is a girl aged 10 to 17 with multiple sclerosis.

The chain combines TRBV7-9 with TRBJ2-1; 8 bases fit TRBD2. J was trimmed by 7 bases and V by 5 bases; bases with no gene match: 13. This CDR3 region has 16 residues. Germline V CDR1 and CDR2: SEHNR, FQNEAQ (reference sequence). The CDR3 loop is CASSQIRGGRSNEQFF. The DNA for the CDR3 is TGTGCCAGCAGCCAAATTCGGGGCGGGAGGAGTAATGAGCAGTTCTTC.

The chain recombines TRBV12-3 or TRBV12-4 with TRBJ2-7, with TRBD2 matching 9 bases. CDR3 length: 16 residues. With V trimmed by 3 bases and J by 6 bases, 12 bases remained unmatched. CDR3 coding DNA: TGTGCCAGCAGTTTCGAGGGCGGGAGGGTCCCCGGCGAGCAGTACTTC. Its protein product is CASSFEGGRVPGEQYF.

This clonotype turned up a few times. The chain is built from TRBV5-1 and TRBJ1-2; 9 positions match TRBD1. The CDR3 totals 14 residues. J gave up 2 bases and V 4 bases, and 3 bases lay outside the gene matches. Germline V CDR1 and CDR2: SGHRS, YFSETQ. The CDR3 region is CASSPGTGNYGYTF. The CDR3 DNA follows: TGCGCCAGCAGCCCTGGGACAGGGAACTATGGCTACACCTTC.